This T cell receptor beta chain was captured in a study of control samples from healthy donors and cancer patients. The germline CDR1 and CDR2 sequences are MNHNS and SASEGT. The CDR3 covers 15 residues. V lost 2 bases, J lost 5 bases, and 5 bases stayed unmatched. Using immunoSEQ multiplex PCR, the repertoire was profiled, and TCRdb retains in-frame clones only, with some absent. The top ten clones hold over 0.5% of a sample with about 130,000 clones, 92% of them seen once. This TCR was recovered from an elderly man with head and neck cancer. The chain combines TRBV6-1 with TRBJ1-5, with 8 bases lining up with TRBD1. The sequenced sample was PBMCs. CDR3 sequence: CASSESQGAYQPQHF. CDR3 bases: TGTGCCAGCAGTGAAAGTCAGGGGGCCTATCAGCCCCAGCATTTT.